Reported below is one TCR beta chain. Its target is unknown. The length of the CDR3 is 15 residues. Trimming removed 6 bases from V and 5 bases from J; junction bases left unmatched: 9. From germline, CDR1 is MNHEY and CDR2 SVGAGI. The sample is drawn from a study of T cell responses to AZD1222 COVID-19 vaccine. Whole-study results and caveats: Every sample of the repertoires postdated the peak T cell response.

Produced via immunoSEQ multiplex PCR; TCRdb's table is partial and in-frame only. This table holds approximately 170,000 clones, approximately 92% found once. Source: peripheral blood, taken on day 0 of AZD1222 vaccination. The chain couples TRBV6-5 to TRBJ1-1, with TRBD1 matching over 10 bases. The sequence derives from an adult in good health. The CDR3 DNA is TGTGCCAGCAGGCGACAGGGGGCGAGGAGAACTGAAGCTTTCTTT. Translation gives CASRRQGARRTEAFF.